This T cell receptor beta chain is drawn from a study of blood T cells in healthy people across ages. Together with a sample-barcoded 5' primer, a J-beta primer mix was included in a second PCR lasting about 7 to 11 cycles. TCRdb re-analysed the 5' RACE reads in MiXCR, keeping a single row per CDR3 protein. The data hold around 870,000 distinct CDR3 sequences, with under 30% observed a single time. Sequencing was performed on blood. The sequence was collected from a woman aged 80 or older in good health.

The CDR3: CASSLVTANSPLHF. The CDR3 DNA follows: TGTGCCAGCAGCTTAGTGACGGCTAATTCACCCCTCCACTTT. The gene calls are TRBV7-9 and TRBJ1-6; D gene unclear. Germline V gene lookup returns CDR1 SEHNR and CDR2 FQNEAQ (reference sequence). V was shortened by 1 base and J by 6 bases, with 7 bases between the two germline ends. This CDR3 region has 14 residues.